This T cell receptor beta chain emerged from a study of identical twins. Broader study findings: Cord blood's abundant beta clonotypes had fewer insertions, unlike memory repertoires.

In germline, CDR1 is SGHTA, CDR2 FQGNSA. V dropped 1 base and J dropped 3 bases, with 13 bases sitting between them. The CDR3 is 15 amino acids. This clonotype was counted a single time. Its antigen is not identified. TCRdb reanalysed the 5' RACE reads using MiXCR and keeps one entry per CDR3 protein. Of 1.5 million to 2 million distinct CDR3 sequences in the sample, less than 35% are singletons; the top ten hold 0.25% to 0.3%. This receptor was identified in a newborn girl in good health. Sequencing was performed on cord blood. The V gene is TRBV7-2, the J gene TRBJ2-7; D remains unclear. The CDR3, as DNA: TGTGCCAGCAGCTTAGATCTAGGGTGGGGCTACGAGCAGTACTTC. As protein: CASSLDLGWGYEQYF.